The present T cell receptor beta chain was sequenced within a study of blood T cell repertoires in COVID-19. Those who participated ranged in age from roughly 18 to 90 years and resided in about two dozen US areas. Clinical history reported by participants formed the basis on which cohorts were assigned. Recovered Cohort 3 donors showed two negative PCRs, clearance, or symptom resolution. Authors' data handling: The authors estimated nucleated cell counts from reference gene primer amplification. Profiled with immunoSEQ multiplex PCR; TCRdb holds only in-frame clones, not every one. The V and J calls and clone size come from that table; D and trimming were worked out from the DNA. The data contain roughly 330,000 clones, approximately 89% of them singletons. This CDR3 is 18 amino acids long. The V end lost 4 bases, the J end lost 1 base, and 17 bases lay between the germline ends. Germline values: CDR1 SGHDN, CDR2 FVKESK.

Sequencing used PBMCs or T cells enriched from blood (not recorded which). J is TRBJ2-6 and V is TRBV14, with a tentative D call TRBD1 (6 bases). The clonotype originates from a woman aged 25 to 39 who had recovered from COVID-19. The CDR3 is CASSRGLRGLSGANVLTF. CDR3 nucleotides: TGTGCCAGCAGCCGCGGACTCAGGGGCCTGTCTGGGGCCAACGTCCTGACTTTC.